This TCR beta chain was captured by sequencing in a study of blood T cell repertoires in COVID-19. In germline, CDR1 is SGHDT, CDR2 YYEEEE. With V trimmed by 0 bases and J by 5 bases, 8 bases remained unmatched. The CDR3 consists of 15 residues. This clone was picked up a small number of times. Produced via immunoSEQ multiplex PCR; TCRdb's table is partial and in-frame only. The sample comprises about 180,000 clones, 75% to 90% of which are singletons, and 5.5% to 8% rests with the top ten. The sequence was obtained from a woman aged 40 to 50 with COVID-19, enrolled during active disease. This chain connects TRBV5-6 to TRBJ2-7; 7 positions match TRBD2. The sample was peripheral blood. CDR3 DNA sequence: TGTGCCAGCAGCTTGGCCGGGGCAGCGGGGAACGAGCAGTACTTC. This translates into CASSLAGAAGNEQYF.